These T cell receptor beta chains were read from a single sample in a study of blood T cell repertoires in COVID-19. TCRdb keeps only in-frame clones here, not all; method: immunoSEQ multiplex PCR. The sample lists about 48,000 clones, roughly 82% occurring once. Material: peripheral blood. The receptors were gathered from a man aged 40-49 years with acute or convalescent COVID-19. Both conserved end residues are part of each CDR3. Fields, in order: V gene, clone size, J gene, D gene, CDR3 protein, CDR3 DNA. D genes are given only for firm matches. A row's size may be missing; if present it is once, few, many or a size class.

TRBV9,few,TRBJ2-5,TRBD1,CASSLWTGGEETQYF,TGTGCCAGCAGCCTTTGGACAGGGGGGGAAGAGACCCAGTACTTC
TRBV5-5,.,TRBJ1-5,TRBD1,CASSLAVRGHQPQHF,TGTGCCAGCAGCTTGGCGGTGAGGGGGCATCAGCCCCAGCATTTT
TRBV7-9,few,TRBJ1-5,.,CASSSQGSNQPQHF,TGTGCCAGCAGCTCTCAGGGGAGCAATCAGCCCCAGCATTTT
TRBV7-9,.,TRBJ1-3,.,CASSLAPRSGNTIYF,TGTGCCAGCAGCTTAGCGCCGCGCTCTGGAAACACCATATATTTT
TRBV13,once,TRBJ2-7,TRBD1,CASSLDRTGEQYF,TGTGCCAGCAGCTTAGACCGGACAGGGGAGCAGTACTTC
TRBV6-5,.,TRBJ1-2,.,CASKNSGGYTF,TGTGCCAGCAAGAACAGTGGTGGCTACACCTTC
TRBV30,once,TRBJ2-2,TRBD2,CAWSVMPSGANTGELFF,TGTGCCTGGAGTGTGATGCCTAGCGGAGCTAACACCGGGGAGCTGTTTTTT
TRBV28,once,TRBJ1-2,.,CASSTLYGYTF,TGTGCCAGCAGTACTCTTTACGGCTACACCTTC
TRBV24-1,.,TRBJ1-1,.,CATSQNTEAFF,TGTGCCACCAGCCAGAACACTGAAGCTTTCTTT
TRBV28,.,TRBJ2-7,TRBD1,CASRTQGARTYEQYF,TGTGCCAGCAGGACACAGGGGGCGAGGACCTACGAGCAGTACTTC
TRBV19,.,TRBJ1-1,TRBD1,CASSARTGGNTEAFF,TGTGCCAGTAGTGCCCGGACAGGGGGGAACACTGAAGCTTTCTTT
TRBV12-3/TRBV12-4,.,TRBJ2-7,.,CASSPSSYEQYF,TGTGCCAGCAGCCCTAGCTCCTACGAGCAGTACTTC
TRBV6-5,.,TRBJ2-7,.,CASSYDSYEQYF,TGTGCCAGCAGTTACGACAGCTACGAGCAGTACTTC
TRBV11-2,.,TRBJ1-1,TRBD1,CASSRDRQNTEAFF,TGTGCCAGCAGCCGGGACAGACAGAACACTGAAGCTTTCTTT
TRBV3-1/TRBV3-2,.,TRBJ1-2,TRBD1,CASSQFRDREGGNYGYTF,TGTGCCAGCAGCCAATTCCGGGACAGGGAAGGAGGTAACTATGGCTACACCTTC
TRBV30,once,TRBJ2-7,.,CAWSATDRTYYEQYF,TGTGCCTGGAGTGCTACCGACAGGACTTACTACGAGCAGTACTTC
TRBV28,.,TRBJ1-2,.,CASSLLGGAVNYGYTF,TGTGCCAGCAGTTTATTGGGGGGAGCTGTTAACTATGGCTACACCTTC
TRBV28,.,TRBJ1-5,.,CASSFGHPQGPQHF,TGTGCCAGCAGTTTCGGACACCCCCAAGGGCCCCAGCATTTT
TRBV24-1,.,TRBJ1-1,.,CATSDRRRTEEAFF,TGTGCCACCAGTGACCGCCGGCGGACAGAGGAAGCTTTCTTT
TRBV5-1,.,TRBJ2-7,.,CASSPLGLNQGQYF,TGCGCCAGCAGCCCCCTGGGCCTCAACCAGGGGCAGTACTTC
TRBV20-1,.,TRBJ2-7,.,CSATVSYEQYF,TGCAGTGCCACTGTCTCCTACGAGCAGTACTTC
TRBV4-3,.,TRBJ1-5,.,CASSQDQGSNQPQHF,TGCGCCAGCAGCCAAGACCAGGGTAGCAATCAGCCCCAGCATTTT
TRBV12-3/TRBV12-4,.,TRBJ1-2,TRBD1,CASRTGGGGYTF,TGTGCCAGCCGTACAGGGGGTGGCGGCTACACCTTC
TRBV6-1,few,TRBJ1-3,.,CASSETQGAVDTIYF,TGTGCCAGCAGTGAAACGCAGGGCGCAGTGGACACCATATATTTT
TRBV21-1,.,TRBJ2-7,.,CASSKEGGTTHEQYF,TGTGCCAGCAGCAAAGAGGGCGGGACTACCCACGAGCAGTACTTC
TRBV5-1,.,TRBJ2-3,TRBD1,CASSLGLLRSTGMDADTQYF,TGCGCCAGCAGCTTAGGTCTCTTAAGGTCGACAGGGATGGACGCAGATACGCAGTATTTT
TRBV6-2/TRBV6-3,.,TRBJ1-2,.,CASSSLLRQSNYGYTF,TGTGCCAGCAGCTCCCTCCTTCGACAGAGTAACTATGGCTACACCTTC
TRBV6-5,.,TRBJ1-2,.,CASSSSSRIYGYTF,TGTGCCAGCAGTTCCTCCTCGCGGATCTATGGCTACACCTTC
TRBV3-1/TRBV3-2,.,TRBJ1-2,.,CAGSQGRIYEADYGYTF,TGTGCAGGCAGCCAAGGGCGCATATATGAGGCAGACTATGGCTACACCTTC
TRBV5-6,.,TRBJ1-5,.,CASSSWGRENQPQHF,TGTGCCAGCAGCTCGTGGGGCAGGGAAAATCAGCCCCAGCATTTT
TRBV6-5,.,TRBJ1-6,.,CASSYVRSRNSPLHF,TGTGCCAGCAGTTACGTCAGATCGCGGAATTCACCCCTCCACTTT